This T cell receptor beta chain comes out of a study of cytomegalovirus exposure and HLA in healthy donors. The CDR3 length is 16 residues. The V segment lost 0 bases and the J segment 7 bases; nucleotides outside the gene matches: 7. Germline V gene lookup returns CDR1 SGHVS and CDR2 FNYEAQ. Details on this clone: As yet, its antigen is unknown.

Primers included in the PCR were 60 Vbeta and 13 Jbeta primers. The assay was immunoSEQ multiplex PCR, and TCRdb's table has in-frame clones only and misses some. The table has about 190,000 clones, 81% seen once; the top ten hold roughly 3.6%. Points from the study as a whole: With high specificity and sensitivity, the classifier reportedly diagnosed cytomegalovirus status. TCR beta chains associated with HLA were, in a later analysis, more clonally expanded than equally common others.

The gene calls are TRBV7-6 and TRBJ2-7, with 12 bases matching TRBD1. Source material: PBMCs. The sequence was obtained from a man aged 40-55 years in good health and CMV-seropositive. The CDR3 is CASSLAWGQGAEEQYF. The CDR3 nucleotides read TGTGCCAGCAGCTTAGCGTGGGGACAGGGGGCGGAAGAGCAGTACTTC.